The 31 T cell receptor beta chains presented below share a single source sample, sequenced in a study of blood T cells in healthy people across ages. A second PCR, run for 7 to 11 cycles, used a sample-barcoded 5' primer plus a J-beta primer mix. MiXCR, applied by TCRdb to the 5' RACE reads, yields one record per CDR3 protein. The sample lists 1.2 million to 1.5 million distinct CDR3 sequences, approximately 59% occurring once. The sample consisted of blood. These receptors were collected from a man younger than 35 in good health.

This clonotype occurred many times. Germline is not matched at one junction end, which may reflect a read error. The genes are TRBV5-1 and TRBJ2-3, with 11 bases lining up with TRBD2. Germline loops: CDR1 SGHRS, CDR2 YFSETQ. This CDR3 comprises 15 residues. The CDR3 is CASSPLAGGTDTQYF. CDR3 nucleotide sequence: TGTGCCAGCAGCCCACTAGCGGGGGGCACAGATACGCAGTATTTT.

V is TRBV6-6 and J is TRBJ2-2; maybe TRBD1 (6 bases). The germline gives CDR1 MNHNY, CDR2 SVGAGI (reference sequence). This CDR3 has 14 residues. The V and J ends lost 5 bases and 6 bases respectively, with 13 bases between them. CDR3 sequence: CASSGQSGPGELFF. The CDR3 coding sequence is TGTGCCAGCAGTGGACAGTCCGGCCCCGGGGAGCTGTTTTTT.

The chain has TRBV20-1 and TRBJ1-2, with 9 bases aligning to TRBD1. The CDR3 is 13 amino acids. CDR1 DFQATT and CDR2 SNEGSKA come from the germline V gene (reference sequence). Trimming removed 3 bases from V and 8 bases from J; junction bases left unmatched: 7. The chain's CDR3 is CSASNRGQGGYTF. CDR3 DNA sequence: TGCAGTGCTAGTAACAGGGGGCAGGGGGGCTACACCTTC.

DNA of the CDR3: TGTGCCAGCAGCCAACTACAGGGGGCATCCTACGAGCAGTACTTC. Translating gives CASSQLQGASYEQYF. The chain uses TRBV2 and TRBJ2-7; 9 bases are a match to TRBD1. CDR3 length: 15 residues. Trimming at V came to 6 bases and at J to 1 base, leaving 7 bases not matched to a gene. Germline CDR1 SNHLY, CDR2 FYNNEI.

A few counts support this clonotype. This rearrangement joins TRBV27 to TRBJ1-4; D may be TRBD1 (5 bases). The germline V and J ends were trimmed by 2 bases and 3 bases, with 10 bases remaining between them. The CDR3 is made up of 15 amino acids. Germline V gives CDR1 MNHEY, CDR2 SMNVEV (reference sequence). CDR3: CASSLAGRSNEKLFF. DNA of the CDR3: TGTGCCAGCAGTTTAGCGGGGCGATCTAATGAAAAACTGTTTTTT.

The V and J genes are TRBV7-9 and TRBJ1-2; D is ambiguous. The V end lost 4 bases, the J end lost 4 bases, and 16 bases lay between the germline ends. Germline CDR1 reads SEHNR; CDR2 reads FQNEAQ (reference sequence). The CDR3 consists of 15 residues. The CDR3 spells CASSSINPVPYGYTF. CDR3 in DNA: TGTGCCAGCAGCTCTATAAATCCGGTCCCCTATGGCTACACCTTC.

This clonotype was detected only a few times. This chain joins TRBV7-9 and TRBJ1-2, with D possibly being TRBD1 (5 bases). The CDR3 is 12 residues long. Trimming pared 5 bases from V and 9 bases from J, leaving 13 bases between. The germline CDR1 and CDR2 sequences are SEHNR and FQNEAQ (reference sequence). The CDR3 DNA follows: TGTGCCAGCAGCCCAAGCCAGGACAGCTACACCTTC. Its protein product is CASSPSQDSYTF.

In DNA form, the CDR3 reads TGTGCCAGCAGTCGTTTCCCGTACGACAGTGGTGGCTACACCTTC. Its translation is CASSRFPYDSGGYTF. The V call is TRBV12-3 or TRBV12-4, the J call TRBJ1-2; D is possibly TRBD1 (5 bases). There are 15 residues in the CDR3. V lost 5 bases and J lost 7, with 20 bases in between.

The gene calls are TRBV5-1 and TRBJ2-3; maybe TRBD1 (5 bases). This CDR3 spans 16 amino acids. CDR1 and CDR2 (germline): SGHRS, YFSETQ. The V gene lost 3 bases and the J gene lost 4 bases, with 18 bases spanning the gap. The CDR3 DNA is TGCGCCAGCAGCTGGGGCCTTGGGCAGTCCCCAGATACGCAGTATTTT. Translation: CASSWGLGQSPDTQYF.

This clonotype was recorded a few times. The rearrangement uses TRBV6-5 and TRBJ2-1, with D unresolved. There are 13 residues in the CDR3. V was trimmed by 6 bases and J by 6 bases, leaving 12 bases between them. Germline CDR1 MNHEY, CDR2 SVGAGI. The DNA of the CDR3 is TGTGCCAGCAGGTTGACTCCATCCAATGAGCAGTTCTTC. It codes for CASRLTPSNEQFF.

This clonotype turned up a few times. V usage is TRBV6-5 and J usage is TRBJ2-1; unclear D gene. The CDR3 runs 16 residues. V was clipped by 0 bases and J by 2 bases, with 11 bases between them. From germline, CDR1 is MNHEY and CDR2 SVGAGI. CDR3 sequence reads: CASSYSVNEAYNEQFF. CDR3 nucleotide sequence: TGTGCCAGCAGTTACTCCGTGAATGAGGCCTACAATGAGCAGTTCTTC.

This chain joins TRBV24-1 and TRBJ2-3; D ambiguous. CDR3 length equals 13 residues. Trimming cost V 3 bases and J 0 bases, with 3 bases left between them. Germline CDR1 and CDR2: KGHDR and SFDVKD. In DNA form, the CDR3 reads TGTGCCACCAGTGATACAAGCACAGATACGCAGTATTTT. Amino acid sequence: CATSDTSTDTQYF.

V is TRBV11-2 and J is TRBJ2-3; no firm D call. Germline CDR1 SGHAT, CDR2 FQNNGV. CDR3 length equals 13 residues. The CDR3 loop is CASLDASTDTQYF. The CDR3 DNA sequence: TGTGCGAGCCTGGACGCGAGCACAGATACGCAGTATTTT.

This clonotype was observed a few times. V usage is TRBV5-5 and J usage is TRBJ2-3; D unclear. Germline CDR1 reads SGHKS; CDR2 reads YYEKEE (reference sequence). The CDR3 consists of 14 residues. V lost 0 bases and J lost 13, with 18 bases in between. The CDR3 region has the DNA TGTGCCAGCAGCTTGGACAACCCGGCAGTCTGCGAGTATTTT. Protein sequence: CASSLDNPAVCEYF. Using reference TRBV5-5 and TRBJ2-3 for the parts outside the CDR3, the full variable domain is DAGVTQSPTHLIKTRGQQVTLRCSPISGHKSVSWYQQVLGQGPQFIFQYYEKEERGRGNFPDRFSARQFPNYSSELNVNALLLGDSALYLCASSLDNPAVCEYFGPGTRLTVL.

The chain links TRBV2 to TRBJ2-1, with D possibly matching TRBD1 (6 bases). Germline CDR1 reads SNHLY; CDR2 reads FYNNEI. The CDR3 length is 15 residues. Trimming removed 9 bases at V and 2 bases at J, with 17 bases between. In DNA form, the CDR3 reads TGTGCCAGTACGAGACAGGCGTCGCCCTACAATGAGCAGTTCTTC. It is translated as CASTRQASPYNEQFF.

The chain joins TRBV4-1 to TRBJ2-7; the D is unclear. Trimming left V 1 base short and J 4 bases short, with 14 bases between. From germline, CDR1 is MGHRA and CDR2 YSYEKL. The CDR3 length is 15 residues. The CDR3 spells CASSQVPGPVYEQYF. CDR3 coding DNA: TGCGCCAGCAGCCAAGTTCCGGGCCCGGTATACGAGCAGTACTTC.

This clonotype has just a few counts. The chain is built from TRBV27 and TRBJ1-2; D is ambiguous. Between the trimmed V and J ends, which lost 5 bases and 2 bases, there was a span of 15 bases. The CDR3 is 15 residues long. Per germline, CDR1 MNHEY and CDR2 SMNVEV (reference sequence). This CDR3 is CASSPPGGGNYGYTF. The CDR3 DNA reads TGTGCCAGCAGTCCCCCGGGAGGAGGAAACTATGGCTACACCTTC.

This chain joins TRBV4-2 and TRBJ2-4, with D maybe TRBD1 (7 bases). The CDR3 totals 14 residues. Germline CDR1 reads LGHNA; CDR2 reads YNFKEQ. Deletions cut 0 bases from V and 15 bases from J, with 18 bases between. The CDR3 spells CASSQDGGTDHPYF. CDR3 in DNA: TGTGCCAGCAGCCAAGATGGGGGGACAGACCACCCGTACTTC.

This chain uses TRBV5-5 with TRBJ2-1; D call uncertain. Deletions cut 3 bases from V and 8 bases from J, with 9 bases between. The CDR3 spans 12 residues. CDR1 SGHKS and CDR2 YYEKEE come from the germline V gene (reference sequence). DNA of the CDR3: TGTGCCAGCAGCTCACCCGACTATGAGCAGTTCTTC. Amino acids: CASSSPDYEQFF.

The CDR3 sequence is CSARDRVNEQFF. The CDR3, as DNA: TGCAGTGCTAGAGATCGGGTCAATGAGCAGTTCTTC. The V and J genes are TRBV20-1 and TRBJ2-1; D gene uncertain. The germline V gene has CDR1 DFQATT and CDR2 SNEGSKA (reference sequence). V was pared by 0 bases and J by 6 bases, with 6 bases between. CDR3 length equals 12 residues.

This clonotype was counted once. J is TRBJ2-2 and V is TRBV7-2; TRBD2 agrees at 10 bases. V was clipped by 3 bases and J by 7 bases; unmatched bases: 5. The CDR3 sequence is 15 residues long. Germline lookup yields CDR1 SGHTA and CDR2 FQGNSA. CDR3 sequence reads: CASSFSGGQGGELFF. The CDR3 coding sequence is TGTGCCAGCAGCTTTAGCGGGGGGCAGGGCGGGGAGCTGTTTTTT.

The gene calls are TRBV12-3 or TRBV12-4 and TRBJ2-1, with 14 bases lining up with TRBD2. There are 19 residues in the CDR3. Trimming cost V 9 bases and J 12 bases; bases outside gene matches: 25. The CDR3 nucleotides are TGTGCCAGGAGCACCACCCAGCCCCACCGACTAGCGGGAGGGCCGTGGCAGTTCTTC. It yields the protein CARSTTQPHRLAGGPWQFF.

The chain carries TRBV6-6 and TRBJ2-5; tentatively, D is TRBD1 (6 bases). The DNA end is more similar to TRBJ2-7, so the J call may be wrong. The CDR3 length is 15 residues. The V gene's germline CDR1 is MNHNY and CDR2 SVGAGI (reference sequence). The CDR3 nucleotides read TGTGCCAGCAGTTACTCTCAGGGGCCATCATCCGAGCAGTACTTC. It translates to CASSYSQGPSSEQYF.

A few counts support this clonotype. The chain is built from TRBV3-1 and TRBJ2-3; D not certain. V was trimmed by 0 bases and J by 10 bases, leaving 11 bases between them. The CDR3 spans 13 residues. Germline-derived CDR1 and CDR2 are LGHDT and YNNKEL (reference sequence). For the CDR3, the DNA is TGTGCCAGCAGCCAAGAGGCGGTGTCCGCGCAGTATTTT. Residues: CASSQEAVSAQYF.

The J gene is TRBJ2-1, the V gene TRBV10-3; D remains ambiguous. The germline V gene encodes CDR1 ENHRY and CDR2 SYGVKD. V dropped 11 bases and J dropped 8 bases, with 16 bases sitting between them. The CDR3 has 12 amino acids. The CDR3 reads CAAGRSWDEQFF. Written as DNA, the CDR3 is TGTGCCGCCGGCAGGAGTTGGGATGAGCAGTTCTTC.

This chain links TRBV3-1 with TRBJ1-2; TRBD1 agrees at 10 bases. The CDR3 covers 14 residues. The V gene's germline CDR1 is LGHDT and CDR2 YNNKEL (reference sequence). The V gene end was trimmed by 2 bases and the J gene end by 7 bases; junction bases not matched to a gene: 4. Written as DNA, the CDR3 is TGTGCCAGCAGCCAAAGACAGGGGGCTGGTGGCTACACCTTC. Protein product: CASSQRQGAGGYTF. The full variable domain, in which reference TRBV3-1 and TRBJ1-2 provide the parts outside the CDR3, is DTAVSQTPKYLVTQMGNDKSIKCEQNLGHDTMYWYKQDSKKFLKIMFSYNNKELIINETVPNRFSPKSPDKAHLNLHINSLELGDSAVYFCASSQRQGAGGYTFGSGTRLTVV.

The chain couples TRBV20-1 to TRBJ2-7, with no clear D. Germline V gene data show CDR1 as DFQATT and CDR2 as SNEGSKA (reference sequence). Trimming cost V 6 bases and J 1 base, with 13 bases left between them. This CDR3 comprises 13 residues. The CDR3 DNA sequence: TGCAGTGCCCAAGAGCTCGCTTCCTACGAGCAGTACTTC. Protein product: CSAQELASYEQYF.

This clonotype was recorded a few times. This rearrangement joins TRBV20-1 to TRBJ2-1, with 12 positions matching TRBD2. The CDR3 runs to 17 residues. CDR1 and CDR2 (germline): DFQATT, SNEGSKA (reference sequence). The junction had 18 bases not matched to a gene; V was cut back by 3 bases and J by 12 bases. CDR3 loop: CSASSFRLAGALGGQFF. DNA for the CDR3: TGCAGTGCTAGTTCATTCCGACTAGCGGGGGCCCTGGGTGGGCAGTTCTTC.

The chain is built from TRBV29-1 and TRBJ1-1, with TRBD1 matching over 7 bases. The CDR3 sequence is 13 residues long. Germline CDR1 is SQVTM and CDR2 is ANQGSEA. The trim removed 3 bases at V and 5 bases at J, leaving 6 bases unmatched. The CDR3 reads CSVDHRGGTEAFF. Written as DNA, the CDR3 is TGCAGCGTTGACCACAGGGGTGGGACTGAAGCTTTCTTT.

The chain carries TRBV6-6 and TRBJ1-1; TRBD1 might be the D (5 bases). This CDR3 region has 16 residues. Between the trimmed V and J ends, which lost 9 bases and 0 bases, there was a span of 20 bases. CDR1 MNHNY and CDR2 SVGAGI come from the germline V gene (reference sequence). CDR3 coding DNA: TGTGCCAGTGAGAAGGGGTTTCAGAAAATGAACACTGAAGCTTTCTTT. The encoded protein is CASEKGFQKMNTEAFF.

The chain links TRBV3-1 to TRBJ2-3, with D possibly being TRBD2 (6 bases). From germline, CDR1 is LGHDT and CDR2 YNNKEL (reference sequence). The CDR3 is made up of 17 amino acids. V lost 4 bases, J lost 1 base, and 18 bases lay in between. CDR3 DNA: TGTGCCAGCAGCCCTGCGCGTACGGGAGCGGGCACAGATACGCAGTATTTT. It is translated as CASSPARTGAGTDTQYF.